This T cell receptor beta chain comes out of a study of blood T cell repertoires in COVID-19 (dated by TCRdb to about 2020). Study-wide context: The collaborator samples originated in the United States, Italy and Spain and spanned the acute and convalescent phases of COVID-19. Samples came from the ongoing ImmuneRACE study (first 160 participants) plus 1,254 subjects from 6 global collaborators. Where HLA class I and class II types were available, the types were taken from metadata supplied by the sample provider, not from assay-based typing. The material from the prospective study consisted of cDNA or gDNA derived from T cells, B-cell-depleted T cells, or PBMCs. A de-identified subject ID, COVID-19 status, age in years and sex were almost always included in the sample metadata. Deeply sampled blood TCRbeta repertoires from subjects exposed to, actively infected with, or recovered from COVID-19 were included in the dataset. The repertoires were released in a freely available public database intended as a resource for research on the immune response to SARS-CoV-2.

Enrolling through a virtual design, the prospective study's participants ranged in age from roughly 18 to 95 years and lived across 20 to 25 United States geographic areas. To assign participants to cohorts, the prospective study relied on clinical history that participants themselves reported in a screening survey and a study questionnaire. Recovered participants in ImmuneRACE Cohort 3 were defined by two consecutive negative NP/OP PCR tests, clearance by a healthcare professional, or resolution of symptoms. Each participant in the prospective study had whole blood, serum and a nasopharyngeal or oropharyngeal swab collected by mobile phlebotomists. Participants in the prospective study had the option to provide additional blood draws and questionnaires over a roughly 2-month period. Before DNA extraction, blood samples from the prospective study were shipped at room temperature or frozen. The CDR3 sequence holds 13 residues, the cysteine and phenylalanine included. The sequence is cut down to CDR3 DNA, 39 bases in frame from base 1. V lost 0 bases and J lost 12 bases, and the count of bases not matched to a germline gene is 6. In the germline V gene (reference sequence), CDR1 corresponds to GTSNPN and CDR2 to SVGIG.

This clone was seen a single time. Its antigen is still unknown. Base-call qualities are not available, and no considerably larger clone is one nucleotide away. Study-level results and caveats: The quantity of clinical and demographic metadata differed by source and by participant and was supplied without curation.

The immunoSEQ Assay, a bias-controlled multiplex PCR, was used to amplify TCRbeta CDR3 regions from genomic DNA. The study's processing was this. The number of nucleated cells in each sample was estimated from the amplification of reference gene primers within the assay. Sequence reads were collapsed and filtered to measure the absolute abundance of every unique TCRbeta CDR3 rearrangement. Productive Simpson clonality was computed per sample as the square root of Simpson's diversity index over productive rearrangements. TCRdb holds this immuneACCESS table with in-frame rearrangements only. Some clones are missing; in checked studies, unresolved V genes explain under half, and the rest has no known cause. That table furnishes V, J and clone size, whereas the DNA furnished D and trimming. Here the sample has around 300,000 clones; around 85% occur a single time. Of the sample, around 2.5% falls within the top ten clones.

The chain uses TRBV30 and TRBJ2-1; TRBD2 matches 9 bases in the middle. This sequence was found in a woman between 45 and 60 years old who had recovered from COVID-19. Sequenced input: PBMCs or T cells enriched from blood (not recorded which). The DNA sequence follows: TGTGCCTGGAGTGTACGCAATAGCGGGAGGCAGTTCTTC. This gives the protein CAWSVRNSGRQFF. Here the CDR3 is joined to the reference TRBV30 and TRBJ2-1 genes, and the full variable domain is: SQTIHQWPATLVQPVGSPLSLECTVEGTSNPNLYWYRQAAGRGLQLLFYSVGIGQISSEVPQNLSASRPQDRQFILSSKKLLLSDSGFYLCAWSVRNSGRQFFGPGTRLTVL.